The clone carrying this T cell receptor (beta chain) was counted between two and nine times. Its antigen is unknown. The CDR3 spans 17 residues. Sorting based on CD45RO/CCR7/CD25/CD127/CD95/CD27 separated CD4+ naive, central memory, regulatory and stem cell-like memory cells. This record comes from a study of beta chain features in type 1 diabetes. The wider study: On cell yields, gender and age, patients and healthy donors were similar. Broader study findings: Individuals with type 1 diabetes displayed fewer insertions and more deletions at VDJ junctions. For Type 1 diabetes patients, all four CD4+ subsets carried TCRB CDR3s that were moderately but significantly shorter. Naive, central memory and regulatory TCRB repertoires appeared more similar among patients than healthy donors.

Every bit of the isolated RNA underwent reverse transcription, so sequencing read expressed TCRB transcripts. TCRdb keeps only in-frame clones here, not all; method: immunoSEQ multiplex PCR. Here the sample spans 500,000 to 800,000 clones, around 12% being singletons. This clonotype was sampled from a man aged 25 to 40 with type 1 diabetes. The V gene is TRBV1, the J gene TRBJ1-2; no DNA check was done on the table's D call, TRBD1. TRBV1 is a pseudogene. The sequencing input was naive CD4+ T cells from blood. The CDR3 DNA reads TGCACCAGCAGCCCTGGTAGGGGACAGGGTTGGTCCTATGGCTACACCTTC. This translates into CTSSPGRGQGWSYGYTF.